This TCR beta chain was sequenced during a study of blood T cell repertoires in COVID-19. Study-level background: COVID-19 samples, acute and convalescent, were from the United States, Italy and Spain. PBMCs, B-cell-depleted T cells, or T cells provided the cDNA or gDNA that made up the material.

As processed by the authors: Estimation of nucleated cell counts was performed using reference gene primer amplification. Measured with immunoSEQ multiplex PCR; TCRdb has only the in-frame clones, and not every one. V, J and clone size were drawn from that table, and D and trimming were deduced from the DNA. The sample yields under 200,000 clones, about 74% seen once. Germline V gene lookup returns CDR1 SNHLY and CDR2 FYNNEI. Between the trimmed V and J ends, which lost 6 bases and 2 bases, there was a span of 4 bases. The CDR3 consists of 11 residues. Sequencing was performed on peripheral blood. The chain joins TRBV2 to TRBJ1-2; no clear D gene. This sequence was found in a man in his 60s with acute or convalescent COVID-19. CDR3: CASSTNYGYTF. The CDR3 nucleotides are TGTGCCAGCAGCACAAACTATGGCTACACCTTC.